This is a list of T cell receptor beta chains from one sample in a study of cytomegalovirus exposure and HLA in healthy donors. Using immunoSEQ multiplex PCR, the repertoire was profiled, and TCRdb retains in-frame clones only, with some absent. The sample's table shows about 170,000 clones. Input material: PBMCs. These receptors all stem from a woman aged 55 to 70 in good health and CMV-seronegative. The CDR3 runs from the conserved cysteine through the conserved F or W. A D gene is named only where the DNA matches it firmly.

D gene	V gene	J gene	CDR3 protein	CDR3 DNA
TRBD1	TRBV11-2	TRBJ1-2	CASSSGQVYGYTF	TGTGCCAGCAGCTCGGGACAGGTCTATGGCTACACCTTC
NA	TRBV6-5	TRBJ1-5	CASSEQGSNQPQHF	TGTGCCAGCAGTGAACAGGGTAGCAATCAGCCCCAGCATTTT
TRBD1	TRBV11-2	TRBJ1-1	CASSPPDRGWSAEAFF	TGTGCCAGCAGCCCCCCCGACAGGGGGTGGTCGGCTGAAGCTTTCTTT
TRBD1	TRBV13	TRBJ2-3	CASTFDLTGGSTDTQYF	TGTGCCAGCACCTTTGACCTGACAGGGGGCTCCACAGATACGCAGTATTTT
TRBD1	TRBV5-1	TRBJ1-1	CASNARTGATEAFF	TGCGCCAGCAACGCCCGGACAGGGGCCACTGAAGCTTTCTTT
NA	TRBV27	TRBJ1-5	CASSLNRDQPQHF	TGTGCCAGCAGTTTAAACAGGGATCAGCCCCAGCATTTT
TRBD2	TRBV7-7	TRBJ2-2	CASSLNRLAGGTGELFF	TGTGCCAGCAGCTTAAACCGACTAGCGGGTGGCACCGGGGAGCTGTTTTTT
NA	TRBV27	TRBJ1-2	CASSPMALGLNYGYTF	TGTGCCAGCAGTCCAATGGCCCTGGGGCTTAACTATGGCTACACCTTC
NA	TRBV29-1	TRBJ2-1	CSWGRYNEQFF	TGCAGCTGGGGCAGGTACAATGAGCAGTTCTTC
NA	TRBV4-3	TRBJ1-3	CASSQDGRANGNTIYF	TGCGCCAGCAGCCAAGATGGCAGGGCCAATGGAAACACCATATATTTT
NA	TRBV30	TRBJ1-2	CAWGAGPGGGYTF	TGTGCCTGGGGCGCAGGGCCTGGGGGGGGCTACACCTTC
TRBD2	TRBV7-6	TRBJ2-7	CASSFGEDGGASYEQYF	TGTGCCAGCAGCTTCGGGGAAGACGGGGGGGCCTCCTACGAGCAGTACTTC
NA	TRBV7-9	TRBJ1-1	CASSLAGRGNTEAFF	TGTGCCAGCAGCTTAGCGGGAAGGGGGAACACTGAAGCTTTCTTT
TRBD1	TRBV2	TRBJ2-2	CASRTGQGVSGELFF	TGTGCCAGCAGGACGGGACAGGGGGTATCCGGGGAGCTGTTTTTT
NA	TRBV6-6	TRBJ1-1	CASRIGGSTEAFF	TGTGCCAGCAGGATCGGAGGGAGCACTGAAGCTTTCTTT
NA	TRBV11-3	TRBJ2-2	CASSPLAGTGELFF	TGTGCCAGCAGCCCGCTTGCGGGGACCGGGGAGCTGTTTTTT
TRBD2	TRBV30	TRBJ2-3	CAWSGLAGTDTQYF	TGTGCCTGGAGCGGACTAGCGGGCACAGATACGCAGTATTTT
NA	TRBV18	TRBJ1-1	CASSPTASNQQGNTEAFF	TGTGCCAGCTCACCTACCGCATCCAACCAACAGGGGAACACTGAAGCTTTCTTT
NA	TRBV7-6	TRBJ1-3	CASSSRDTIYF	TGTGCCAGCAGCTCCAGGGACACCATATATTTT
NA	TRBV9	TRBJ2-1	CASSGQLGSNEQFF	TGTGCCAGCAGCGGACAACTGGGCTCCAATGAGCAGTTCTTC
TRBD1	TRBV5-1	TRBJ2-1	CASQGGGDEQFF	TGCGCCAGCCAAGGGGGCGGAGATGAGCAGTTCTTC
TRBD2	TRBV6-4	TRBJ2-1	CASCHSSAGGSYNEQFF	TGTGCCAGCTGTCATAGTAGTGCGGGAGGCTCCTACAATGAGCAGTTCTTC